The rows below give T cell receptor beta chains drawn from one sample of a study of T cell repertoires in ileal Crohn's disease. The table came from immunoSEQ multiplex PCR; TCRdb's copy has only in-frame clones and leaves some out. The sample has about 15,000 clones, over 50% seen once. Source material: ileal tissue. These TCRs come from an adult with Crohn's disease. Each CDR3 is given with its conserved first and last residue. The D gene is left open where the match is weak. Expanded clones are given a class, and other clones once, few, many or no size at all.

>once|TRBD1|TRBV15|TRBJ2-7
CATSRVRDRVHEQYF
TGTGCCACCAGCAGAGTGAGGGACAGGGTTCACGAGCAGTACTTC
>NA|NA|TRBV5-1|TRBJ1-5
CASSLRGDQPQHF
TGCGCCAGCAGCTTGAGGGGCGATCAGCCCCAGCATTTT
>once|TRBD2|TRBV6-5|TRBJ2-1
CASSYSDGGREEFF
TGTGCCAGCAGTTACTCGGATGGCGGGAGGGAGGAGTTCTTC
>NA|NA|TRBV30|TRBJ2-7
CAWSGHREPYEQYF
TGTGCCTGGAGTGGTCACAGGGAACCCTACGAGCAGTACTTC
>NA|NA|TRBV29-1|TRBJ2-1
CSVVWWSLASYNEQFF
TGCAGCGTTGTTTGGTGGAGCCTAGCTTCCTACAATGAGCAGTTCTTC
>NA|NA|TRBV28|TRBJ1-5
CASKSGTNQPQHF
TGTGCCAGCAAGTCGGGTACTAATCAGCCCCAGCATTTT
>NA|NA|TRBV27|TRBJ2-1
CASSLGAGRVGNEQFF
TGTGCCAGCAGTTTAGGCGCGGGAAGGGTGGGGAATGAGCAGTTCTTC
>NA|NA|TRBV15|TRBJ2-1
CATSRDPYLRSEQFF
TGTGCCACCAGCAGAGATCCATATCTCCGGAGTGAGCAGTTCTTC
>NA|NA|TRBV7-8|TRBJ1-1
CASQTDLNTEAFF
TGTGCCAGTCAGACAGATTTGAACACTGAAGCTTTCTTT
>NA|TRBD1|TRBV30|TRBJ2-1
CAWSVPGGDNEQFF
TGTGCCTGGAGTGTACCAGGGGGCGACAATGAGCAGTTCTTC